This TCR beta chain was found in a study of patients and donors after allogeneic stem cell transplantation. The table lists this clonotype with a count of one. A single record per CDR3 protein comes from TCRdb applying MiXCR to the RT-PCR reads. The table lists around 160,000 distinct CDR3 sequences, 30% of them singletons. There are 17 residues in the CDR3. V lost 7 bases to trimming and J lost 0 bases, with 16 bases between them. CDR1 is MNHEY and CDR2 is SVGAGI in the germline V gene. The clonotype comes from a human donor who was either an allogeneic HSCT recipient or a stem cell or donor lymphocyte infusion donor (not recorded which). It is not recorded whose cells these are; they may come from a transplant donor. The rearrangement uses TRBV6-5 and TRBJ2-6, with unresolved D. Sequenced input: blood, either unsorted or a sorted T cell fraction (not recorded which). The CDR3 DNA sequence: TGTGCCAGCACCCCTTTCCTGAGCCTCTCTGGGGCCAACGTCCTGACTTTC. This codes for CASTPFLSLSGANVLTF.